These 8 T cell receptor beta chains came from one sample sequenced in a study of shared clonotypes between healthy human individuals. The protocol was immunoSEQ multiplex PCR, while the TCRdb copy is restricted to in-frame clones and leaves out a portion. The repertoire holds some 980,000 clones, roughly 72% seen once, with around 1.5% in the top ten. Sample: memory CD4+ T cells sorted from blood. Subset: CD45RA-negative fraction. The source is a man between 18 and 29 years old in good health.

The chain recombines TRBV6-1 with TRBJ2-7; D is undetermined. The CDR3 length is 12 residues. CDR1 is MNHNS and CDR2 is SASEGT in the germline V gene. Deletions cut 5 bases from V and 2 bases from J, with 7 bases between. CDR3 sequence reads: CASSPAAYEQYF. The CDR3 bases are TGTGCCAGCAGTCCGGCTGCCTACGAGCAGTACTTC.

J is TRBJ1-1 and V is TRBV5-4; D perhaps matches TRBD1 (5 bases). Trimming stripped 0 bases from V and 2 bases from J, with 11 bases between. Germline V gene data show CDR1 as SGHNT and CDR2 as YYREEE (reference sequence). The CDR3 has 15 residues. The CDR3 protein is CASSLGAGRNTEAFF. For the CDR3, the DNA is TGTGCCAGCAGCTTGGGGGCAGGGAGAAACACTGAAGCTTTCTTT.

The chain uses TRBV6-1 and TRBJ1-6, with unresolved D. Germline CDR1 is MNHNS and CDR2 is SASEGT. The CDR3 loop spans 15 amino acids. The V end lost 2 bases, the J end lost 10 bases, and 15 bases lay between the germline ends. In DNA form, the CDR3 reads TGTGCCAGCAGTGAAAAGCCCAGCGTTGGGTCACCCCTCCACTTT. Encoded protein: CASSEKPSVGSPLHF.

In its sample, this clone was seen a few times. The chain is built from TRBV27 and TRBJ1-5; 10 bases fit TRBD1. Germline CDR1 and CDR2: MNHEY and SMNVEV (reference sequence). The CDR3 has 18 amino acids. V shed 1 base, J shed 6 bases, and the junction held 12 bases outside the gene matches. DNA of the CDR3: TGTGCCAGCAGTTTATACCCCACCGGGACAGGGGCGAGTCAGCCCCAGCATTTT. This encodes CASSLYPTGTGASQPQHF.

The sample holds many counts of this clone. CDR3 nucleotide sequence: TGCGCCAGCAGCTTGGGGACAGAGGTGAATCAGCCCCAGCATTTT. Encoded protein: CASSLGTEVNQPQHF. The chain joins TRBV5-1 to TRBJ1-5, with a weak D call TRBD1 (6 bases). CDR1 SGHRS and CDR2 YFSETQ come from the germline V gene. The ends were cut back, 0 bases at V and 4 bases at J, with 11 bases in the middle. This CDR3 has 15 residues.

This chain joins TRBV9 and TRBJ2-2; 13 nucleotides agree with TRBD2. Germline V lookup: CDR1 SGDLS, CDR2 YYNGEE. The V segment lost 2 bases and the J segment 7 bases; nucleotides outside the gene matches: 5. This CDR3 comprises 16 residues. As DNA, the CDR3 is TGTGCCAGCAGCGTTGGACTAGCGGGAGTGGTCGGGGAGCTGTTTTTT. Its translation: CASSVGLAGVVGELFF.

The V and J genes are TRBV19 and TRBJ2-7, with 7 bases aligning to TRBD2. Germline CDR1 reads LNHDA; CDR2 reads SQIVND (reference sequence). The CDR3 length is 15 residues. V shed 5 bases, J shed 6 bases, and the junction held 13 bases outside the gene matches. The CDR3, as DNA: TGTGCCAGTAGTTCCCGACGGACTAGTCTTGGCGAGCAGTACTTC. Translating it yields CASSSRRTSLGEQYF. Full variable domain (remainder filled in from reference TRBV19 and TRBJ2-7): DGGITQSPKYLFRKEGQNVTLSCEQNLNHDAMYWYRQDPGQGLRLIYYSQIVNDFQKGDIAEGYSVSREKKESFPLTVTSAQKNPTAFYLCASSSRRTSLGEQYFGPGTRLTVT.

This rearrangement joins TRBV7-2 to TRBJ1-2; D is undetermined. From germline, CDR1 is SGHTA and CDR2 FQGNSA. The CDR3 is 13 amino acids. The ends were cut back, 5 bases at V and 5 bases at J, with 12 bases in the middle. The CDR3 region has the DNA TGTGCCAGCAGCCCAGTGGCAACTTATGGCTACACCTTC. It encodes CASSPVATYGYTF.